These 8 T cell receptor beta chains share one sample of origin, sequenced in a study of vaccination and CD4 T cells after COVID-19. Treatment defined: approximately nine-day PBMC culture with coronavirus spike peptide pools or control peptides (ViraFEST assay). Cultured CD4+ T cell DNA underwent sequencing with the Oncomine TCR Beta short-read assay. Each CDR3 protein is one row after TCRdb ran MiXCR on the PCR reads. This table has about 15,000 distinct CDR3 sequences, 55% to 65% appearing once. These receptors have no identified antigens. The sample consisted of CD4+ T cells from blood, cultured in vitro, taken after SARS-CoV-2 vaccination. The origin of the receptors is a human donor who had recovered from COVID-19.

The chain uses TRBV19 and TRBJ1-1; maybe TRBD1 (5 bases). The CDR3 contains 12 residues. Trimming took off 4 bases at V and 10 bases at J, with 13 bases between the two ends. The germline V gene encodes CDR1 LNHDA and CDR2 SQIVND (reference sequence). In DNA form, the CDR3 reads TGTGCCAGTAGTACACCCAGGGTCCGAGCTTTCTTT. Protein sequence: CASSTPRVRAFF.

The chain couples TRBV27 to TRBJ1-1, with TRBD1 as a possible D gene (5 bases). The CDR3 has 16 amino acids. Trimming left V 3 bases short and J 0 bases short, with 14 bases between. Germline lookup yields CDR1 MNHEY and CDR2 SMNVEV (reference sequence). The CDR3 is CASSFLPGRLNTEAFF. In DNA, the CDR3 is TGTGCCAGCAGTTTCTTGCCAGGGAGGCTGAACACTGAAGCTTTCTTT.

This sequence joins TRBV20-1 and TRBJ1-2, with 7 bases matching TRBD1. In germline, CDR1 is DFQATT, CDR2 SNEGSKA (reference sequence). Trimming took 6 bases from V and 8 from J; bases not matched to a gene: 12. The CDR3 runs 13 residues. The CDR3 DNA reads as TGCAGTGCCCAAGGACAGGCTTTCGACGGCTACACCTTC. This codes for CSAQGQAFDGYTF.

This clonotype was observed a handful of times. The rearrangement links TRBV11-3 to TRBJ2-2, with D tentatively TRBD1 or TRBD2 (5 bases each). The CDR3 loop spans 15 amino acids. V was clipped by 3 bases and J by 1 base, with 9 bases between them. Germline-derived CDR1 and CDR2 are SGHNT and YENEEA. As DNA, the CDR3 is TGTGCCAGCAGCTTTCGGGGACGGAACACCGGGGAGCTGTTTTTT. Translating it yields CASSFRGRNTGELFF.

The genes are TRBV7-2 and TRBJ2-7, with 10 bases aligning to TRBD1. J lost 5 bases, V lost 6 bases, and 7 bases had no gene match. The CDR3 spans 14 residues. Germline V gene data show CDR1 as SGHTA and CDR2 as FQGNSA. The CDR3 nucleotides are TGTGCCAGCAGAGGACAGGGGGGATGGGACGAGCAGTACTTC. Protein product: CASRGQGGWDEQYF. Full variable domain (outside the CDR3, taken from reference TRBV7-2 and TRBJ2-7): GAGVSQSPSNKVTEKGKDVELRCDPISGHTALYWYRQSLGQGLEFLIYFQGNSAPDKSGLPSDRFSAERTGGSVSTLTIQRTQQEDSAVYLCASRGQGGWDEQYFGPGTRLTVT.

A few counts support this clonotype. V gene TRBV24-1 combines with J gene TRBJ2-3; D might be TRBD1 or TRBD2, each matching 5 bases. Looked up from germline, CDR1 is KGHDR and CDR2 is SFDVKD. The CDR3 is 15 residues long. V was pared by 4 bases and J by 2 bases, with 12 bases between. The CDR3 sequence is CATSDRDVLTDTQYF. In DNA form, the CDR3 reads TGTGCCACCAGTGACCGGGACGTTCTCACAGATACGCAGTATTTT.

This sequence joins TRBV11-2 and TRBJ2-7; TRBD2 is a possible D gene (5 bases). The CDR3 consists of 15 residues. The germline V and J ends were trimmed by 5 bases and 7 bases, with 21 bases remaining between them. Germline CDR1 is SGHAT and CDR2 is FQNNGV. CDR3 coding DNA: TGTGCCAGCAGCGTGTCAGCGATTCACACGGGGGAGCAGTACTTC. This translates into CASSVSAIHTGEQYF.

In its sample, this clonotype was seen a few times. The chain carries TRBV20-1 and TRBJ1-5; possible D gene TRBD1, 5 bases. CDR3 length equals 13 residues. In germline, CDR1 is DFQATT, CDR2 SNEGSKA (reference sequence). The V and J ends lost 0 bases and 6 bases respectively, with 9 bases between them. The CDR3 here is CSARDSRGQPQHF. The CDR3 nucleotides are TGCAGTGCTAGAGATAGTAGGGGTCAGCCCCAGCATTTT.